The 20 T cell receptor beta chains below all came from one sample that was sequenced in a study of T cell responses to AZD1222 COVID-19 vaccine. The table came from immunoSEQ multiplex PCR; TCRdb's copy has only in-frame clones and leaves some out. This sample yields approximately 100,000 clones, of which about 88% are seen a single time; roughly a sixth belongs to the top ten. Material: peripheral blood, obtained on day 0 of AZD1222 vaccination. The receptor set was obtained from an adult in good health.

This rearrangement joins TRBV12-3 or TRBV12-4 to TRBJ1-2; 8 nucleotides match TRBD1. The junction had 7 bases not matched to a gene; V was cut back by 5 bases and J by 8 bases. The CDR3 extends over 13 amino acids. The CDR3 spells CASSHGQGQGYTF. CDR3 bases: TGTGCCAGCAGTCATGGACAGGGTCAAGGCTACACCTTC.

This chain joins TRBV9 and TRBJ2-2; D possibly corresponds to TRBD2 (6 bases). The V gene lost 4 bases and the J gene lost 5 bases, with 12 bases spanning the gap. Germline V gene data show CDR1 as SGDLS and CDR2 as YYNGEE. This CDR3 is 14 amino acids long. The chain's CDR3 is CASSPRGITGELFF. CDR3 sequence (DNA): TGTGCCAGCAGCCCGCGGGGTATAACCGGGGAGCTGTTTTTT.

The V and J genes are TRBV7-9 and TRBJ2-2; perhaps TRBD1 as D (5 bases). The CDR3 loop spans 17 amino acids. V was pared by 1 base and J by 4 bases, with 16 bases between. CDR1 is SEHNR and CDR2 is FQNEAQ in the germline V gene (reference sequence). The CDR3 is CASSLVKIGAGTGELFF. CDR3 DNA: TGTGCCAGCAGCTTAGTGAAGATAGGGGCTGGCACCGGGGAGCTGTTTTTT.

This chain links TRBV7-9 with TRBJ1-1; 7 nucleotides match TRBD1. The germline CDR1 and CDR2 sequences are SEHNR and FQNEAQ (reference sequence). The junction had 5 bases not matched to a gene; V was cut back by 4 bases and J by 0 bases. The CDR3 sequence is 15 residues long. CDR3 sequence reads: CASSSRDRMNTEAFF. CDR3 bases: TGTGCCAGCAGCTCACGGGACAGAATGAACACTGAAGCTTTCTTT.

The chain has TRBV5-4 and TRBJ2-7; 9 bases align to TRBD1. The V segment lost 1 base and the J segment 4 bases; nucleotides outside the gene matches: 3. The CDR3 is 14 residues long. In germline, CDR1 is SGHNT, CDR2 YYREEE (reference sequence). This CDR3 reads CASSLLDRGYEQYF. The CDR3 DNA follows: TGTGCCAGCAGCTTGTTGGACAGGGGATACGAGCAGTACTTC.

The chain links TRBV6-5 to TRBJ1-1; 7 nucleotides agree with TRBD1. V shed 5 bases, J shed 13 bases, and the junction held 16 bases outside the gene matches. This CDR3 is built from 14 residues. CDR1 is MNHEY and CDR2 is SVGAGI in the germline V gene. CDR3 sequence reads: CASSPRADRADGFF. The DNA for the CDR3 is TGTGCCAGCAGTCCGCGGGCCGACAGGGCTGACGGTTTCTTT.

This chain uses TRBV11-1 with TRBJ1-4, with no clear D. Germline CDR1 is SGHAT and CDR2 is FQDESV (reference sequence). The CDR3 has 14 residues. V dropped 2 bases and J dropped 8 bases, with 12 bases sitting between them. The DNA of the CDR3 is TGTGCCAGCAGCTTACACCCAACTGTAGAAAAACTGTTTTTT. Translated, it gives CASSLHPTVEKLFF.

This clone was seen at least ten times. J is TRBJ1-6 and V is TRBV5-1; maybe TRBD1 (6 bases). CDR3 size: 16 residues. V was pared by 4 bases and J by 6 bases, with 17 bases between. The V gene's germline CDR1 is SGHRS and CDR2 YFSETQ. Here the CDR3 reads CASSGQAGAGNSPLHF. The CDR3 nucleotides are TGCGCCAGCAGCGGCCAGGCGGGGGCAGGTAATTCACCCCTCCACTTT.

The CDR3 nucleotides read TGTGCCTGGAGCGGGGGAGTGGGGACAGGGGGCGATGGCTACACCTTC. It specifies CAWSGGVGTGGDGYTF. The chain links TRBV30 to TRBJ1-2; 12 bases fit TRBD1. The CDR3 consists of 16 residues. The junction had 11 bases not matched to a gene; V was cut back by 3 bases and J by 6 bases. Per the germline V gene, CDR1 is GTSNPN and CDR2 is SVGIG (reference sequence). Supplemented by reference TRBV30 and TRBJ1-2, the full variable domain reads SQTIHQWPATLVQPVGSPLSLECTVEGTSNPNLYWYRQAAGRGLQLLFYSVGIGQISSEVPQNLSASRPQDRQFILSSKKLLLSDSGFYLCAWSGGVGTGGDGYTFGSGTRLTVV.

V and J are TRBV11-3 and TRBJ2-3; 7 nucleotides match TRBD2. CDR1 is SGHNT and CDR2 is YENEEA in the germline V gene. This CDR3 has 13 residues. V lost 6 bases, J lost 9 bases, and 9 bases stayed unmatched. The CDR3 sequence: CASSQTSVRTQYF. The DNA for the CDR3 is TGTGCCAGCAGTCAAACTAGCGTTAGGACGCAGTATTTT.

The chain carries TRBV5-4 and TRBJ1-1; 10 positions match TRBD1. This CDR3 is built from 16 residues. The ends lost 0 bases at V and 0 bases at J; junction bases unmatched: 2. Per the germline V gene, CDR1 is SGHNT and CDR2 is YYREEE (reference sequence). This chain's CDR3 is CASSLGQGALNTEAFF. The DNA for the CDR3 is TGTGCCAGCAGCTTGGGACAGGGGGCGCTGAACACTGAAGCTTTCTTT.

The chain carries TRBV5-1 and TRBJ2-3; TRBD2 aligns across 10 bases. The trim removed 6 bases at V and 5 bases at J, leaving 9 bases unmatched. Germline CDR1 and CDR2: SGHRS and YFSETQ. The CDR3 is 15 amino acids. In DNA form, the CDR3 reads TGCGCCAGCACTTCGCTAGCGGGAGCGGGAGATACGCAGTATTTT. Translated, it gives CASTSLAGAGDTQYF.

The chain employs TRBV28 and TRBJ1-6; possible D gene TRBD1, 6 bases. Trimming shortened V by 8 bases and J by 6 bases, and 11 bases separated the two germline ends. The CDR3 runs to 13 residues. The V gene's germline CDR1 is MDHEN and CDR2 SYDVKM. The DNA for the CDR3 is TGTGCCAGCCACAGGGATGGTAATTCACCCCTCCACTTT. Translated: CASHRDGNSPLHF.

The chain links TRBV2 to TRBJ1-2; the match to TRBD1 covers 9 bases. Trimming removed 1 base from V and 3 bases from J; junction bases left unmatched: 3. CDR3 length: 15 amino acids. Germline-derived CDR1 and CDR2 are SNHLY and FYNNEI. In nucleotides, the CDR3 is TGTGCCAGCAGTGAAGGGACAGGGGCTGACTATGGCTACACCTTC. It encodes CASSEGTGADYGYTF.

CDR3 protein: CASSTRGSGANVLTF. As DNA, the CDR3 is TGTGCCAGCAGCACCCGGGGCTCTGGGGCCAACGTCCTGACTTTC. The chain carries TRBV3-1 (or the pseudogene TRBV3-2) and TRBJ2-6; TRBD2 might be the D (5 bases). V lost 5 bases and J 0 bases, leaving 8 bases between the germline ends. The CDR3 runs to 15 residues. Germline-derived CDR1 and CDR2 are LGHDT and YNNKEL (reference sequence).

This chain uses TRBV7-9 with TRBJ2-1; tentatively, D is TRBD1 (6 bases). Germline CDR1 SEHNR, CDR2 FQNEAQ (reference sequence). V shed 5 bases and J shed 1 base, with 9 bases lying between them. The CDR3 runs to 14 residues. CDR3 sequence: CASSPGQSYNEQFF. As DNA, the CDR3 is TGTGCCAGCAGCCCTGGACAGTCCTACAATGAGCAGTTCTTC.

The chain recombines TRBV14 with TRBJ1-2, with 8 bases aligning to TRBD1. The CDR3 has 13 residues. The germline V gene has CDR1 SGHDN and CDR2 FVKESK. Trimming cost V 4 bases and J 8 bases; bases outside gene matches: 6. The CDR3 spells CASSPQGARGYTF. Here the CDR3 DNA reads TGTGCCAGCAGCCCCCAGGGGGCCAGGGGCTACACCTTC.

The rearrangement joins TRBV7-8 to TRBJ2-3; 9 bases line up with TRBD2. V was clipped by 5 bases and J by 0 bases; unmatched bases: 24. The CDR3 runs to 22 residues. From germline, CDR1 is SGHVS and CDR2 FQNEAQ. CDR3 nucleotide sequence: TGTGCCAGCAGCAGTAACAGGTTGCGGGGGGGCTTAAGGCTTCTTAGCACAGATACGCAGTATTTT. Its translation: CASSSNRLRGGLRLLSTDTQYF.

V gene TRBV18 combines with J gene TRBJ1-1; D not resolved. There are 14 residues in the CDR3. Trimming stripped 4 bases from V and 1 base from J, with 10 bases between. Germline V gene sequence: CDR1 KGHSH, CDR2 LQKENI. The CDR3 region has the DNA TGTGCCAGCTCACTGACGGCCGAGAACACTGAAGCTTTCTTT. It codes for CASSLTAENTEAFF.

The chain links TRBV29-1 to TRBJ1-3; D uncertain. With 6 bases removed from V and 0 bases from J, the gap between germline ends came to 15 bases. The CDR3 is made up of 15 amino acids. The germline gives CDR1 SQVTM, CDR2 ANQGSEA. CDR3 amino acids: CSVSQHASSGNTIYF. DNA for the CDR3: TGCAGCGTCTCACAGCATGCAAGCTCTGGAAACACCATATATTTT.